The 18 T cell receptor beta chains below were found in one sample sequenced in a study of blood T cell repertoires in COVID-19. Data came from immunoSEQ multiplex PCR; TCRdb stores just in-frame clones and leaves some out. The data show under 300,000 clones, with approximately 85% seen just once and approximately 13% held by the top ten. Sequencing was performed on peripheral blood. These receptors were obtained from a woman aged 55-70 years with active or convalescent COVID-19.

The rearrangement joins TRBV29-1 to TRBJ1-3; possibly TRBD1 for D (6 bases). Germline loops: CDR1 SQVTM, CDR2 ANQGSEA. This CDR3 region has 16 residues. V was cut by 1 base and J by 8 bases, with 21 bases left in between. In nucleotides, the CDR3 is TGCAGCGTTGAAGGTGGTGTGGGACAACCAGGGGACACCATATATTTT. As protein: CSVEGGVGQPGDTIYF.

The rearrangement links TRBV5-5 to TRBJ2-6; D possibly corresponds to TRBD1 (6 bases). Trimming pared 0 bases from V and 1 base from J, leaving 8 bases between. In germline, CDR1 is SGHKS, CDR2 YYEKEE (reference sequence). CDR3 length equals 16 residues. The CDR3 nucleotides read TGTGCCAGCAGCTTGGGAGGACAGTCTGGGGCCAACGTCCTGACTTTC. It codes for CASSLGGQSGANVLTF.

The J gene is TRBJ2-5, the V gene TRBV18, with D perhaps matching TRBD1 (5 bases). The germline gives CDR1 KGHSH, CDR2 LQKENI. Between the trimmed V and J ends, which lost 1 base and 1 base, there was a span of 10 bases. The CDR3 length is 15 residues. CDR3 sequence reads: CASSPQGMGQETQYF. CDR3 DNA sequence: TGTGCCAGCTCACCACAGGGGATGGGCCAAGAGACCCAGTACTTC.

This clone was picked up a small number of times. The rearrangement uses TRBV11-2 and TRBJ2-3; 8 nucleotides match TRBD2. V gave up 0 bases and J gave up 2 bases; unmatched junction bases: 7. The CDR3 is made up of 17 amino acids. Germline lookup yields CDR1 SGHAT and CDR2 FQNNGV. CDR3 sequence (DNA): TGTGCCAGCAGCTTAGAGTTCGGGGGGGGGCCCACAGATACGCAGTATTTT. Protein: CASSLEFGGGPTDTQYF.

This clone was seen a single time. The CDR3 spells CASSQDRQGETFF. The CDR3 DNA is TGCGCCAGCAGCCAAGATAGACAGGGCGAGACTTTCTTT. V and J are TRBV4-1 and TRBJ1-1, with TRBD1 identical over 7 bases. This CDR3 is 13 amino acids long. Trimming at V came to 0 bases and at J to 12 bases, leaving 7 bases not matched to a gene. Looked up from germline, CDR1 is MGHRA and CDR2 is YSYEKL.

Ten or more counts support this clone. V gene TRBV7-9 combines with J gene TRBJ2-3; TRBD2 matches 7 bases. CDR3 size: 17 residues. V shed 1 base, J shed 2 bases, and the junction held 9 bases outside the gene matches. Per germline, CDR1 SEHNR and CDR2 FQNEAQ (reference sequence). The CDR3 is CASSLGGSGLFTDTQYF. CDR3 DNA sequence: TGTGCCAGCAGCTTAGGAGGGTCGGGACTATTCACAGATACGCAGTATTTT.

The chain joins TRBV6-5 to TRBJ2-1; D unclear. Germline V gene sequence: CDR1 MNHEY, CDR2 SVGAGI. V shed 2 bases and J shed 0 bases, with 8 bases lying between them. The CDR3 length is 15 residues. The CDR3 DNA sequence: TGTGCCAGCAGTTACACCGCGAGCTCCTACAATGAGCAGTTCTTC. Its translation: CASSYTASSYNEQFF.

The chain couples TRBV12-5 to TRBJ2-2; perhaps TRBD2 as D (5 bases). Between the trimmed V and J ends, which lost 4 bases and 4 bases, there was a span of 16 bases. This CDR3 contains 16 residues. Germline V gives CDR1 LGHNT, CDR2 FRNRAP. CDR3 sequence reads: CASGSSILVRTGELFF. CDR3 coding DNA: TGTGCTAGTGGTTCTTCCATACTAGTGCGCACCGGGGAGCTGTTTTTT.

The CDR3 sequence is CASSQGGSLYGYTF. The CDR3 region has the DNA TGTGCCAGCAGCCAAGGAGGAAGCCTCTATGGCTACACCTTC. The chain combines TRBV14 with TRBJ1-2, with unresolved D. Germline V gene data show CDR1 as SGHDN and CDR2 as FVKESK. The V end was cut by 1 base, the J end by 4 bases, with 10 bases between. The length of the CDR3 is 14 residues.

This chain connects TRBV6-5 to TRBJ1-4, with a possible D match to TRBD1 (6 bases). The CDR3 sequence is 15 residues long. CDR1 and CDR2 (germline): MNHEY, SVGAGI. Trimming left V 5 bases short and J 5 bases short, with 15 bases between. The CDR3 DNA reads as TGTGCCAGCAGTCCCCGGACAGCCCAGAATGAAAAACTGTTTTTT. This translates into CASSPRTAQNEKLFF.

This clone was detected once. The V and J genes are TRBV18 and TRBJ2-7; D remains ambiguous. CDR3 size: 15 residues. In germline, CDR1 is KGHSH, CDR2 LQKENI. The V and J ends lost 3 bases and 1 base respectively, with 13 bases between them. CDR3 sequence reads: CASSPGQALSYEQYF. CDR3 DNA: TGTGCCAGCTCACCTGGGCAGGCCTTATCCTACGAGCAGTACTTC.

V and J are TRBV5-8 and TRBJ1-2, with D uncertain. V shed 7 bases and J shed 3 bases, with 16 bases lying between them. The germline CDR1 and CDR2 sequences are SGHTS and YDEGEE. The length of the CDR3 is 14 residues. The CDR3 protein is CASGRGGSHYGYTF. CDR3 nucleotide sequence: TGTGCCAGCGGTCGTGGCGGATCCCACTATGGCTACACCTTC.

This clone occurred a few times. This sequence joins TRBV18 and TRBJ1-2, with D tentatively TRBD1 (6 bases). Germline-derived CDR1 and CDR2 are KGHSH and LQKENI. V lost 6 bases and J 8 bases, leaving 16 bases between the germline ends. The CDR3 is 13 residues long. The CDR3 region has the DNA TGTGCCAGCTCCCCCAGGGGAGGGAGCGGCTACACCTTC. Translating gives CASSPRGGSGYTF.

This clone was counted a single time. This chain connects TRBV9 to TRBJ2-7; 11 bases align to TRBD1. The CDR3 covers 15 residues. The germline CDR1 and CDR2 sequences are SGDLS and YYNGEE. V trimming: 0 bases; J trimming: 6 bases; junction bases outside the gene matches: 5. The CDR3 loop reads CASSVGTGGSGEQYF. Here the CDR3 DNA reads TGTGCCAGCAGCGTAGGGACAGGGGGCTCCGGCGAGCAGTACTTC.

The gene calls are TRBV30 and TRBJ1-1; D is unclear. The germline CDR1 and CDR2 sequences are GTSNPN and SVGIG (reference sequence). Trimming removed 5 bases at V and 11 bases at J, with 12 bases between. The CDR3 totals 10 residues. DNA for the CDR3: TGTGCCTGGGGAGACAATCTGGCTTTCTTT. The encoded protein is CAWGDNLAFF.

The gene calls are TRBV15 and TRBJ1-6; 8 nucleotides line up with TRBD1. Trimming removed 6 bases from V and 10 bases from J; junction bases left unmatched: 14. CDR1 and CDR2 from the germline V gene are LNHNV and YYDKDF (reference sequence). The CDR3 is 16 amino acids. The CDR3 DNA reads TGTGCCACCAGAATCCACGGACAGGGTGATTTGTCACCCCTCCACTTT. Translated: CATRIHGQGDLSPLHF.

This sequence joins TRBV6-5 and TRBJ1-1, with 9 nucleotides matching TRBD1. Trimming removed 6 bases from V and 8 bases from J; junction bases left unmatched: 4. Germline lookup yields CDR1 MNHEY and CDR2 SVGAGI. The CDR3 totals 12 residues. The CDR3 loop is CASSHRGPEAFF. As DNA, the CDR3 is TGTGCCAGCAGCCACAGGGGGCCGGAAGCTTTCTTT.

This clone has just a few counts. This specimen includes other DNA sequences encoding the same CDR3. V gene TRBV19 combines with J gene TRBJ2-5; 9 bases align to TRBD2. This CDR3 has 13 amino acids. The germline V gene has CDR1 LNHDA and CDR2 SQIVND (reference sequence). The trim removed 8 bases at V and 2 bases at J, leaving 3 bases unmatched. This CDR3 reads CASGLAGQETQYF. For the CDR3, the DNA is TGTGCCAGTGGGCTAGCGGGGCAAGAGACCCAGTACTTC.